The 31 T cell receptor beta chains below come from one sample, sequenced in a study of shared clonotypes between healthy human individuals. Naive CD8 isolation took CD45RO-negative cells positively selected for CCR7 and excluded terminally differentiated effector memory CD45RA+ cells. Sequenced by immunoSEQ multiplex PCR; TCRdb stores in-frame clones only, minus some. The repertoire holds under 1 million clones, with around 93% as singletons. The sample consisted of naive CD8+ T cells sorted from blood. Receptors were obtained from a man aged 30 to 39 in good health.

The J gene is TRBJ2-7, the V gene TRBV29-1; tentatively, D is TRBD2 (6 bases). The CDR3 runs to 13 residues. The germline gives CDR1 SQVTM, CDR2 ANQGSEA. Trimming pared 7 bases from V and 3 bases from J, leaving 16 bases between. The DNA for the CDR3 is TGCAGCGCCGTAGCGGCAGTTGGCTACGAGCAGTACTTC. Amino acids: CSAVAAVGYEQYF.

The genes are TRBV4-3 and TRBJ2-3, with TRBD1 matching 7 bases. Germline loops: CDR1 LGHNA, CDR2 YSLEER. This CDR3 region has 15 residues. Germline trimming cut 1 base from V and 4 bases from J; bases unmatched to any gene: 5. The CDR3 sequence: CASSQVPGTADTQYF. The CDR3, as DNA: TGCGCCAGCAGCCAAGTCCCAGGGACAGCAGATACGCAGTATTTT.

The chain combines TRBV5-1 with TRBJ2-4; D is possibly TRBD2 (5 bases). CDR3 length equals 15 residues. V dropped 4 bases and J dropped 6 bases, with 17 bases sitting between them. CDR1 SGHRS and CDR2 YFSETQ come from the germline V gene. This CDR3 reads CASSPADLRGNIQYF. In DNA form, the CDR3 reads TGCGCCAGCAGCCCCGCGGACTTACGGGGAAACATTCAGTACTTC.

This clone was seen at least ten times. The chain has TRBV28 and TRBJ2-2; D is unclear. Germline CDR1 and CDR2: MDHEN and SYDVKM. V shed 5 bases and J shed 6 bases, with 7 bases lying between them. CDR3 length: 12 residues. CDR3 sequence (DNA): TGTGCCAGCAGTCCCCTTCCCGGGGAGCTGTTTTTT. Encoded protein: CASSPLPGELFF.

The V gene is TRBV2, the J gene TRBJ1-5; D unclear. Germline values: CDR1 SNHLY, CDR2 FYNNEI. The CDR3 length is 18 residues. Trimming left V 3 bases short and J 0 bases short, with 18 bases between. The CDR3 loop reads CASSDPGLNHDSNQPQHF. The CDR3 DNA reads as TGTGCCAGCAGTGACCCGGGTCTAAATCATGATAGCAATCAGCCCCAGCATTTT.

J is TRBJ2-3 and V is TRBV19; D possibly corresponds to TRBD2 (5 bases). Germline V CDR1 and CDR2: LNHDA, SQIVND (reference sequence). CDR3 length equals 15 residues. With 2 bases removed from V and 2 bases from J, the gap between germline ends came to 11 bases. CDR3 DNA sequence: TGTGCCAGTAGTATATACGACTATCCCACAGATACGCAGTATTTT. Its translation: CASSIYDYPTDTQYF.

This chain joins TRBV4-1 and TRBJ2-7; 7 bases agree with TRBD1. The CDR3 runs 16 residues. J gave up 4 bases and V 5 bases, and 14 bases lay outside the gene matches. Germline V gene lookup returns CDR1 MGHRA and CDR2 YSYEKL. The CDR3 nucleotides read TGCGCCAGCAGCTACCTATTAGGACAGACAGGGTACGAGCAGTACTTC. Its protein product is CASSYLLGQTGYEQYF.

V gene TRBV29-1 combines with J gene TRBJ2-5; D possibly corresponds to TRBD2 (5 bases). Germline V gene data show CDR1 as SQVTM and CDR2 as ANQGSEA. The CDR3 totals 10 residues. Trimming took off 8 bases at V and 7 bases at J, with 11 bases between the two ends. The CDR3 DNA reads TGCAGCACCCGGGATTGGACCCAGTACTTC. It codes for CSTRDWTQYF.

The V call is TRBV25-1, the J call TRBJ2-3; D is uncertain. CDR3 size: 13 residues. Trimming pared 6 bases from V and 10 bases from J, leaving 17 bases between. CDR1 is MGHDK, CDR2 SYGVNS, per germline. CDR3 residues: CASSTDGAVPQYF. CDR3 bases: TGTGCCAGCAGCACCGACGGTGCCGTCCCGCAGTATTTT.

V usage is TRBV29-1 and J usage is TRBJ2-7; TRBD2 matches at 13 bases. This CDR3 is 16 amino acids long. Germline CDR1 SQVTM, CDR2 ANQGSEA. J gave up 5 bases and V 4 bases, and 11 bases lay outside the gene matches. Here the CDR3 reads CSVAGGLAGKYDEQYF. The DNA for the CDR3 is TGCAGCGTTGCGGGGGGACTAGCGGGAAAGTACGACGAGCAGTACTTC.

The chain combines TRBV7-9 with TRBJ2-6, with D hard to call. The V and J ends lost 3 bases and 0 bases respectively, with 18 bases between them. Germline-derived CDR1 and CDR2 are SEHNR and FQNEAQ (reference sequence). CDR3 size: 19 residues. The CDR3 is CASSFGAGRGVSGANVLTF. The CDR3 DNA reads TGTGCCAGCAGCTTTGGTGCAGGCCGAGGAGTCTCTGGGGCCAACGTCCTGACTTTC.

This clone is a singleton in its sample. The genes are TRBV7-9 and TRBJ2-1; 8 nucleotides align to TRBD2. The CDR3 extends over 17 amino acids. V was clipped by 5 bases and J by 2 bases; unmatched bases: 11. Germline-derived CDR1 and CDR2 are SEHNR and FQNEAQ (reference sequence). CDR3 sequence (DNA): TGTGCCAGCAGCCACAAGGGTGGAGCGGGGGCCTACAATGAGCAGTTCTTC. Its protein product is CASSHKGGAGAYNEQFF.

The chain links TRBV25-1 to TRBJ1-1, with 8 bases that match TRBD1. Germline V gene lookup returns CDR1 MGHDK and CDR2 SYGVNS. V lost 3 bases and J lost 6; bases outside the gene matches: 6. The length of the CDR3 is 14 residues. CDR3 loop: CASSEQQGGAEAFF. The CDR3 DNA follows: TGTGCCAGCAGTGAGCAACAGGGGGGAGCTGAAGCTTTCTTT. Together with reference TRBV25-1 and TRBJ1-1, the CDR3 gives the full variable domain: EADIYQTPRYLVIGTGKKITLECSQTMGHDKMYWYQQDPGMELHLIHYSYGVNSTEKGDLSSESTVSRIRTEHFPLTLESARPSHTSQYLCASSEQQGGAEAFFGQGTRLTVV.

J is TRBJ2-7 and V is TRBV5-1; a possible D gene is TRBD1 (6 bases). The CDR3 extends over 14 amino acids. V lost 0 bases, J lost 2 bases, and 9 bases lay in between. CDR1 is SGHRS and CDR2 is YFSETQ in the germline V gene. CDR3 bases: TGCGCCAGCAGCTTGGGGACAGCCGCCTACGAGCAGTACTTC. Protein sequence: CASSLGTAAYEQYF.

The CDR3 coding sequence is TGTGCCAGTAGTAAGCGGGATCCTTCTTCGGAGACCCAGTACTTC. Translation gives CASSKRDPSSETQYF. The genes are TRBV19 and TRBJ2-5, with 7 bases aligning to TRBD2. Germline lookup yields CDR1 LNHDA and CDR2 SQIVND (reference sequence). The junction had 10 bases not matched to a gene; V was cut back by 4 bases and J by 5 bases. This CDR3 is 15 amino acids long. Using reference TRBV19 and TRBJ2-5 for the parts outside the CDR3, the full variable domain is DGGITQSPKYLFRKEGQNVTLSCEQNLNHDAMYWYRQDPGQGLRLIYYSQIVNDFQKGDIAEGYSVSREKKESFPLTVTSAQKNPTAFYLCASSKRDPSSETQYFGPGTRLLVL.

This clone was observed a handful of times. This sample also contains other DNA sequences that code for the same CDR3. The V call is TRBV7-9, the J call TRBJ2-5; the D is unclear. Germline V gene sequence: CDR1 SEHNR, CDR2 FQNEAQ (reference sequence). V was trimmed by 1 base and J by 1 base, leaving 4 bases between them. The CDR3 has 13 residues. CDR3 amino acids: CASSLVLQETQYF. For the CDR3, the DNA is TGTGCCAGCAGCTTAGTTCTCCAAGAGACCCAGTACTTC.

CDR3 nucleotides: TGTGCCACCAGCGTCTCGGGACTAGGCTACGAGCAGTACTTC. This codes for CATSVSGLGYEQYF. The V and J genes are TRBV15 and TRBJ2-5, with 8 bases fitting TRBD2. The closer fit of TRBJ2-7 to the DNA end suggests the J call may be wrong. Germline assignment: CDR1 LNHNV and CDR2 YYDKDF (reference sequence). The CDR3 has 14 amino acids.

The chain uses TRBV11-2 and TRBJ2-7, with D perhaps TRBD2 (9 bases). Trimming shortened V by 5 bases and J by 5 bases, and 31 bases separated the two germline ends. CDR1 and CDR2 from the germline V gene are SGHAT and FQNNGV. There are 19 residues in the CDR3. The CDR3 DNA reads TGTGCCAGCAGCAATCTCAGGGGGCGCGGTAGCGGGAGAGGGGACGAGCAGTACTTC. This translates into CASSNLRGRGSGRGDEQYF.

The chain has TRBV12-5 and TRBJ2-1; the D is unclear. Germline loops: CDR1 LGHNT, CDR2 FRNRAP. V lost 0 bases and J 2 bases, leaving 14 bases between the germline ends. The CDR3 totals 17 residues. CDR3 nucleotide sequence: TGTGCTAGTGGTTTGGTAACGAGGACGGACGCCTACAATGAGCAGTTCTTC. This sequence encodes CASGLVTRTDAYNEQFF.

The chain joins TRBV9 to TRBJ2-7, with 12 nucleotides matching TRBD2. The CDR3 is made up of 14 amino acids. Germline-derived CDR1 and CDR2 are SGDLS and YYNGEE. V dropped 3 bases and J dropped 5; count of bases not matched to a gene: 3. CDR3 amino acids: CASSGGLAGNEQYF. In DNA, the CDR3 is TGTGCCAGCAGCGGGGGACTAGCGGGCAACGAGCAGTACTTC. Variable domain in full (rest from reference TRBV9 and TRBJ2-7): DSGVTQTPKHLITATGQRVTLRCSPRSGDLSVYWYQQSLDQGLQFLIQYYNGEERAKGNILERFSAQQFPDLHSELNLSSLELGDSALYFCASSGGLAGNEQYFGPGTRLTVT.

The chain joins TRBV11-3 to TRBJ2-2; 10 positions match TRBD2. Germline CDR1 SGHNT, CDR2 YENEEA. Trimming cost V 1 base and J 2 bases; bases outside gene matches: 1. This CDR3 spans 16 amino acids. The CDR3 nucleotides are TGTGCCAGCAGCTTAGGGACTAGCGGAAACACCGGGGAGCTGTTTTTT. Translation: CASSLGTSGNTGELFF.

The V gene is TRBV7-9, the J gene TRBJ2-1, with 9 bases aligning to TRBD2. V shed 4 bases and J 2 bases; nucleotides not matched to a gene: 9. This CDR3 is built from 17 residues. Per germline, CDR1 SEHNR and CDR2 FQNEAQ (reference sequence). Here the CDR3 DNA reads TGTGCCAGCAGCTCGGGGGGACTAGCTGGGACCTACAATGAGCAGTTCTTC. Protein sequence: CASSSGGLAGTYNEQFF.

The chain recombines TRBV11-3 with TRBJ2-3; 11 positions match TRBD2. Looked up from germline, CDR1 is SGHNT and CDR2 is YENEEA. The CDR3 length is 19 residues. Trimming took 2 bases from V and 4 from J; bases not matched to a gene: 14. CDR3 amino acids: CASSLRGLAVGEGADTQYF. The CDR3 nucleotides read TGTGCCAGCAGCTTAAGGGGACTAGCGGTCGGGGAGGGCGCAGATACGCAGTATTTT.

This clone has only one observation. The rearrangement links TRBV9 to TRBJ1-2; D gene unclear. Trimming cost V 0 bases and J 0 bases, with 6 bases left between them. The V gene's germline CDR1 is SGDLS and CDR2 YYNGEE. The CDR3 extends over 14 amino acids. Here the CDR3 reads CASSVVGTNYGYTF. The CDR3 nucleotides are TGTGCCAGCAGCGTAGTCGGGACTAACTATGGCTACACCTTC.

The sample holds one count of this clone. The rearrangement links TRBV29-1 to TRBJ2-5; the match to TRBD1 covers 10 bases. The CDR3 extends over 13 amino acids. V was pared by 7 bases and J by 2 bases, with 4 bases of the junction left unmatched. Per the germline V gene, CDR1 is SQVTM and CDR2 is ANQGSEA. The CDR3 DNA reads TGCAGCGAGGGGACAGGGGCGCAAGAGACCCAGTACTTC. Translated: CSEGTGAQETQYF.

This rearrangement joins TRBV7-6 to TRBJ2-1; 7 positions match TRBD2. This CDR3 has 14 residues. The trim removed 1 base at V and 5 bases at J, leaving 2 bases unmatched. Germline V gene lookup returns CDR1 SGHVS and CDR2 FNYEAQ. The CDR3 loop reads CASSLERDNNEQFF. The CDR3 region has the DNA TGTGCCAGCAGCTTAGAGCGGGATAACAATGAGCAGTTCTTC.

V gene TRBV4-3 combines with J gene TRBJ2-7; D gene ambiguous. Germline V gene data show CDR1 as LGHNA and CDR2 as YSLEER. The CDR3 has 13 amino acids. V was pared by 0 bases and J by 4 bases, with 7 bases between. In DNA form, the CDR3 reads TGCGCCAGCAGCCAAGATCGGAAATACGAGCAGTACTTC. Its translation is CASSQDRKYEQYF.

This chain uses TRBV9 with TRBJ2-3; D is perhaps TRBD1 or TRBD2 (5 bases each). Germline CDR1 SGDLS, CDR2 YYNGEE. This CDR3 region has 17 residues. V lost 2 bases, J lost 1 base, and 17 bases lay in between. The CDR3 DNA is TGTGCCAGCAGCGTGGGGGATATCTACTGGGGCACAGATACGCAGTATTTT. Translating gives CASSVGDIYWGTDTQYF.

This chain links TRBV18 with TRBJ1-3; D is ambiguous. The germline V gene has CDR1 KGHSH and CDR2 LQKENI. The CDR3 has 12 amino acids. The V end lost 0 bases, the J end lost 8 bases, and 5 bases lay between the germline ends. CDR3 sequence: CASSPPEDTIYF. The CDR3 DNA is TGTGCCAGCTCACCACCTGAAGACACCATATATTTT.

The chain has TRBV15 and TRBJ2-1; TRBD1 or TRBD2 may be the D gene (5 bases each). Germline V CDR1 and CDR2: LNHNV, YYDKDF (reference sequence). The CDR3 spans 16 residues. Trimming took 3 bases from V and 13 from J, leaving 25 bases between them. CDR3 nucleotides: TGTGCCACCAGCAGGAGGGACCTAGGGATTCCCAATCCCCAGTTCTTC. Translation: CATSRRDLGIPNPQFF.

This clone was observed a single time. J is TRBJ2-7 and V is TRBV6-1; the match to TRBD2 covers 9 bases. J lost 2 bases, V lost 10 bases, and 12 bases had no gene match. CDR3 length equals 15 residues. Germline CDR1 and CDR2: MNHNS and SASEGT. The chain's CDR3 is CAITGTSISAYEQYF. DNA for the CDR3: TGTGCCATCACCGGGACTAGCATATCGGCCTACGAGCAGTACTTC.